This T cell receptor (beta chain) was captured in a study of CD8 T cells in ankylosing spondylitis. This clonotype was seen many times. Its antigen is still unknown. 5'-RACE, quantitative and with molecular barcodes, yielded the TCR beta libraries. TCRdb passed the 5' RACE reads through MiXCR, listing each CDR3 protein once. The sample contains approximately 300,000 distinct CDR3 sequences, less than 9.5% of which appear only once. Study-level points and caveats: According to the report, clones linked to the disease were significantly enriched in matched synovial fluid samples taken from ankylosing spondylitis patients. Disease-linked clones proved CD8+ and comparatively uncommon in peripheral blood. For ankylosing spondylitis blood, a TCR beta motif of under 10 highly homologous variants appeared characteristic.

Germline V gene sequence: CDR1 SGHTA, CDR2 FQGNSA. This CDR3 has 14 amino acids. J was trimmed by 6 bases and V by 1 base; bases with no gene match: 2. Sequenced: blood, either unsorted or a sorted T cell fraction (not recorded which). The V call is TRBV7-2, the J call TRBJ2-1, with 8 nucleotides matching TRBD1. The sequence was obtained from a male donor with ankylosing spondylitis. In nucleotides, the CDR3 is TGTGCCAGCAGCTTAGGGACAGGGACCAATGAGCAGTTCTTC. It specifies CASSLGTGTNEQFF.